Below, 5 T cell receptor beta chains from the same sample are listed, as sequenced in a study of blood T cell repertoires in COVID-19. Profiled with immunoSEQ multiplex PCR; TCRdb holds only in-frame clones, not every one. The data show 140,000 to 150,000 clones, over 60% seen once. Sequencing was carried out using peripheral blood. These receptors originate from a man in his fifties or sixties with acute or convalescent COVID-19.

CDR3 nucleotide sequence: TGTGCCTGGGCCGACAGGGTCTCCTATAATTCACCCCTCCACTTT. Its translation: CAWADRVSYNSPLHF. The chain is built from TRBV30 and TRBJ1-6, with 7 bases aligning to TRBD1. Germline values: CDR1 GTSNPN, CDR2 SVGIG (reference sequence). Losses at the gene ends were 5 bases for V and 0 bases for J; bases not matched to a gene: 4. The CDR3 length is 15 residues.

For the CDR3, the DNA is TGCGCCAGCAGCGTGGGACTAGCGGACCTCACAGATACGCAGTATTTT. Translation: CASSVGLADLTDTQYF. This rearrangement joins TRBV5-1 to TRBJ2-3, with 11 bases matching TRBD2. Germline V gives CDR1 SGHRS, CDR2 YFSETQ. The CDR3 has 16 residues. V dropped 4 bases and J dropped 2; count of bases not matched to a gene: 6. Together with reference TRBV5-1 and TRBJ2-3, the CDR3 gives the full variable domain: KAGVTQTPRYLIKTRGQQVTLSCSPISGHRSVSWYQQTPGQGLQFLFEYFSETQRNKGNFPGRFSGRQFSNSRSEMNVSTLELGDSALYLCASSVGLADLTDTQYFGPGTRLTVL.

This clone was seen more than once but under ten times. The gene calls are TRBV3-1 (or the pseudogene TRBV3-2) and TRBJ1-3; maybe TRBD1 (5 bases). CDR1 is LGHDT, CDR2 YNNKEL, per germline (reference sequence). CDR3 length: 16 residues. V lost 4 bases and J 1 base, leaving 14 bases between the germline ends. This CDR3 reads CASSRSRDLSGNTIYF. CDR3 coding DNA: TGTGCCAGCAGCCGATCCCGGGACTTATCTGGAAACACCATATATTTT.

V is TRBV7-8 and J is TRBJ1-4, with D tentatively TRBD1 (5 bases). Germline V gene data show CDR1 as SGHVS and CDR2 as FQNEAQ. V gave up 1 base and J gave up 8 bases, with 23 bases separating them. This CDR3 has 18 residues. The CDR3 nucleotides read TGTGCCAGCAGCTTAGATTCTAGTGTCGACAGCCGGCGGGAAAAACTGTTTTTT. This codes for CASSLDSSVDSRREKLFF.

The chain combines TRBV11-3 with TRBJ1-2; D gene ambiguous. Germline CDR1 SGHNT, CDR2 YENEEA. V lost 1 base and J lost 2, with 14 bases in between. The CDR3 is 16 amino acids. In DNA, the CDR3 is TGTGCCAGCAGCTTAGGGGCAGCAAGGAGGAACTATGGCTACACCTTC. Translated: CASSLGAARRNYGYTF.